These T cell receptor beta chains were read from a single sample in a study of T cell changes during pregnancy in multiple sclerosis. Profiled with immunoSEQ multiplex PCR; TCRdb holds only in-frame clones, not every one. The sample includes just under 70,000 clones, about 89% of them seen just once. Sequences were derived from peripheral blood, sampled in the second trimester of pregnancy. Source of these receptors: a female donor with multiple sclerosis, enrolled in a pregnancy study. Each CDR3 is given with its conserved first and last residue. The D gene is left open where the match is weak. Some rows mark clone size as missing; the rest say once, few, many or name a class of expanded clone.

TGTGCCAGCAGTACCAACAGGGGGCGGAATGGCTACACCTTC | CASSTNRGRNGYTF | TRBJ1-2 | TRBD1 | . | TRBV6-5
TGTGCCAGCACCAAAGACAGGGAGCACTATGGCTACACCTTC | CASTKDREHYGYTF | TRBJ1-2 | TRBD1 | . | TRBV6-5
TGTGCCAGCAGTTTCAGGGTCCGGAACACTGAAGCTTTCTTT | CASSFRVRNTEAFF | TRBJ1-1 | . | once | TRBV27
TGTGCCAGCAGCGACCGGGGGGCCTCCTACAATGAGCAGTTCTTC | CASSDRGASYNEQFF | TRBJ2-1 | . | . | TRBV9
TGTGCCAGCAGCTTAATGGCCATGGACAGGGTCTATGAGCAGTTCTTC | CASSLMAMDRVYEQFF | TRBJ2-1 | TRBD1 | . | TRBV7-3
TGTGCCAGCAGCGTAGGCAGGGGGCCGGCTAACTATGGCTACACCTTC | CASSVGRGPANYGYTF | TRBJ1-2 | TRBD1 | . | TRBV9
TGTGCCAGCAGCCTCCGGACAGGGACTGGGCGCAATGAGCAGTTCTTC | CASSLRTGTGRNEQFF | TRBJ2-1 | TRBD1 | . | TRBV14
TGTGCCAGCAGCTTACTACCGGGACAGGGGTGGAATCAGCCCCAGCATTTT | CASSLLPGQGWNQPQHF | TRBJ1-5 | TRBD1 | . | TRBV5-5
TGCGCCAGCAGCTTCTTAGCGGGGGCCCCCAATGAGCAGTTCTTC | CASSFLAGAPNEQFF | TRBJ2-1 | TRBD2 | . | TRBV5-1
TGTGCCAGCAGCTTGGAGGGAGGCTTGGATACGCAGTATTTT | CASSLEGGLDTQYF | TRBJ2-3 | . | . | TRBV5-4
TGTGCCAGCAGCTTGCAAGGGGGCCTGAATGAAAAACTGTTTTTT | CASSLQGGLNEKLFF | TRBJ1-4 | TRBD1 | . | TRBV5-5
TGTGCCTCCTACAGGGACCGCCCTAATGGCTACACCTTC | CASYRDRPNGYTF | TRBJ1-2 | . | . | TRBV30
TGTGCCAGCAGCTTGGCCTTTAGGACAGGGGGATGGGGCGAGCAGTACTTC | CASSLAFRTGGWGEQYF | TRBJ2-7 | TRBD1 | . | TRBV5-4
TGTGCCAGCAGGCCGGCAGGCGGGGGGGCAGTCCGTGGTAGGCAGTACTTC | CASRPAGGGAVRGRQYF | TRBJ2-7 | TRBD2 | . | TRBV5-4
TGCGCCAGCAGCCAGTCGTCCCTAGCGGGGGATCAATACGAGCAGTACTTC | CASSQSSLAGDQYEQYF | TRBJ2-7 | TRBD2 | . | TRBV4-1
TGTGCCAGCAGCTGGAACACCGGGGAGCTGTTTTTT | CASSWNTGELFF | TRBJ2-2 | . | . | TRBV27
TGTGCCAGCAGTTTCCAGGGGTACGAGCAGTACTTC | CASSFQGYEQYF | TRBJ2-7 | . | . | TRBV2
TGTGCCAGCAGCAAAGGCTCGACTAGCGGGGGGGCCGAGGCCAAAAACATTCAGTACTTC | CASSKGSTSGGAEAKNIQYF | TRBJ2-4 | . | . | TRBV21-1
TGTGCCAGCAGCTTGGAGGCAGGGGGCAGGAATTCACCCCTCCACTTT | CASSLEAGGRNSPLHF | TRBJ1-6 | TRBD1 | . | TRBV5-4
TGTGCCAGCAGTGCAGGGTATAATGAAAAACTGTTTTTT | CASSAGYNEKLFF | TRBJ1-4 | . | once | TRBV2
TGTGCCAGCAGCGGCGGGGGGCGAAGCACAGATACGCAGTATTTT | CASSGGGRSTDTQYF | TRBJ2-3 | TRBD2 | . | TRBV7-6
TGTGCCAGCAGCCCCACTAGCGGGGGGATTTGGGAGACCCAGTACTTC | CASSPTSGGIWETQYF | TRBJ2-5 | TRBD2 | . | TRBV7-2
TGTGCCAGCAGCCAAGGGATATACAGGCTTGGGGACTACGAGCAGTACTTC | CASSQGIYRLGDYEQYF | TRBJ2-7 | . | . | TRBV27
TGTGCCAGCAGCTTAGGGACAGCTAACTATGGCTACACCTTC | CASSLGTANYGYTF | TRBJ1-2 | TRBD1 | . | TRBV5-6
TGTGCCAGCAGTTTCGCAGGGGCTGGGTACGAGCAGTACTTC | CASSFAGAGYEQYF | TRBJ2-7 | . | . | TRBV27
TGCGCCAGCAGCCGAACGCCGGGACAGAGTTACGAGCAGTACTTC | CASSRTPGQSYEQYF | TRBJ2-7 | TRBD1 | . | TRBV4-1
TGCGCCAGCAGCCCTAACACCGGGGAGCTGTTTTTT | CASSPNTGELFF | TRBJ2-2 | . | . | TRBV4-3
TGTGCCAGCAACACTATGACTGAAGCTTTCTTT | CASNTMTEAFF | TRBJ1-1 | . | few | TRBV2
TGTGCCAGCAGCTTGGGACAGGGCCGCTACGAGCAGTACTTC | CASSLGQGRYEQYF | TRBJ2-7 | TRBD1 | . | TRBV5-5
TGTGCCAGCAGCTTAGAAGGCCTTGGAAGAGGCGTCCCCTACGAGCAGTACTTC | CASSLEGLGRGVPYEQYF | TRBJ2-7 | . | . | TRBV7-9
TGTGCCAGCAGCTTAGGCCACAGCTCCTACAATGAGCAGTTCTTC | CASSLGHSSYNEQFF | TRBJ2-1 | . | . | TRBV5-6
TGTGCCAGCAGCCCGAGTCTCGGGACTGAAGCTTTCTTT | CASSPSLGTEAFF | TRBJ1-1 | . | . | TRBV5-4
TGTGCTAGTGGGGCAGGGGAGGGAGAGACCCAGTACTTC | CASGAGEGETQYF | TRBJ2-5 | . | . | TRBV12-5
TGTGCCAGCAGTTACCCAGGAAAACAAGAGACCCAGTACTTC | CASSYPGKQETQYF | TRBJ2-5 | . | . | TRBV6-5
TGTGCCAGCACCCCCAGTGGGCAGGAGGACGAGCAGTACTTC | CASTPSGQEDEQYF | TRBJ2-7 | . | . | TRBV9
TGTGCCAGCAGTGAACTCAGGGGGGAGACCCAGTACTTC | CASSELRGETQYF | TRBJ2-5 | TRBD1 | once | TRBV6-1
TGTGCCAGCAAAGGTCCCGACAGGGACGAGCAGTACTTC | CASKGPDRDEQYF | TRBJ2-7 | TRBD1 | . | TRBV25-1
TGTGCCAGCAGCTTAGTAGTGGGAGTCCCGTCTAACTATGGCTACACCTTC | CASSLVVGVPSNYGYTF | TRBJ1-2 | . | once | TRBV7-2
TGTGCCTGGAGTGAGGACAGGGGGGATACTGAAGCTTTCTTT | CAWSEDRGDTEAFF | TRBJ1-1 | TRBD1 | . | TRBV30
TGTGCCAGCAGCTTATTCCCCGGGAAGAGGGCCGGGGAGCTGTTTTTT | CASSLFPGKRAGELFF | TRBJ2-2 | . | . | TRBV7-3
TGTGCCAGCACAGGGGCAGCCGGGGAGCTGTTTTTT | CASTGAAGELFF | TRBJ2-2 | . | . | TRBV11-2
TGCGCCAGCAGCCACCGGGACAGGGGAAGCTACGAGCAGTACTTC | CASSHRDRGSYEQYF | TRBJ2-7 | TRBD1 | . | TRBV4-3
TGTGCCAGCAGCTCACGGACAGGGGCTCAGCCCCAGCATTTT | CASSSRTGAQPQHF | TRBJ1-5 | TRBD1 | . | TRBV7-6
TGTGCCAGCTCACCCGGGAGGGGATCCTATGGCTACACCTTC | CASSPGRGSYGYTF | TRBJ1-2 | . | . | TRBV18